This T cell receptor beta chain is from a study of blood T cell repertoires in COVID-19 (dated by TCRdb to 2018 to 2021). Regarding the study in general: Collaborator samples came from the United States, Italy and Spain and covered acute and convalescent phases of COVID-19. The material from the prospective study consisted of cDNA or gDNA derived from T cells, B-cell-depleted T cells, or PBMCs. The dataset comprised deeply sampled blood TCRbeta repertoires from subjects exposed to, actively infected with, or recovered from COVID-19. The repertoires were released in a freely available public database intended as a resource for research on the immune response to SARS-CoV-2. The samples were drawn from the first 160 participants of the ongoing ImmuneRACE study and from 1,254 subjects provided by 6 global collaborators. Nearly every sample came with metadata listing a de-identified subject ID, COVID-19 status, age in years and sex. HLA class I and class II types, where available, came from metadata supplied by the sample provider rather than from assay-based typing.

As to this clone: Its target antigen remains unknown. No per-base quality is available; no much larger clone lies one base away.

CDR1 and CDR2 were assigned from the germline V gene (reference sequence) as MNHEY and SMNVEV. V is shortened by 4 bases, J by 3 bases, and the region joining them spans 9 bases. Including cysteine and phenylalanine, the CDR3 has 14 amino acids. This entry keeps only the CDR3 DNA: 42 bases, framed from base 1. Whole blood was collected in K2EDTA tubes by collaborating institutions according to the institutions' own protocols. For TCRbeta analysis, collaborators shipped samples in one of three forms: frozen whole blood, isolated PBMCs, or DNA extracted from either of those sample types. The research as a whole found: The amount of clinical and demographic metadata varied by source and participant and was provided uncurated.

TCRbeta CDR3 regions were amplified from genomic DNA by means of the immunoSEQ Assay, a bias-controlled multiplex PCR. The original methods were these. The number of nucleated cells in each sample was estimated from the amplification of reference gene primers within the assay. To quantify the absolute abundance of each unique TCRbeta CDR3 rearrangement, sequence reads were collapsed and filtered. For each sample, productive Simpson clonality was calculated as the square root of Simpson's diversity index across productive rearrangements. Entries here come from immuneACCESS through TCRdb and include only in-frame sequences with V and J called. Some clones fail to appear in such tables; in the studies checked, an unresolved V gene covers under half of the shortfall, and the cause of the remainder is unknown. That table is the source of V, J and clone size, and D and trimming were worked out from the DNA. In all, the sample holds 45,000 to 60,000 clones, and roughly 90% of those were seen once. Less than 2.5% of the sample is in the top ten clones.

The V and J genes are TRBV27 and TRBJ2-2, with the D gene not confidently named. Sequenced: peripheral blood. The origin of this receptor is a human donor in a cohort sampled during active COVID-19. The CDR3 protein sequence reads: CASSSSTYTGELFF. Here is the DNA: TGTGCCAGCAGTTCGTCTACCTACACCGGGGAGCTGTTTTTT.